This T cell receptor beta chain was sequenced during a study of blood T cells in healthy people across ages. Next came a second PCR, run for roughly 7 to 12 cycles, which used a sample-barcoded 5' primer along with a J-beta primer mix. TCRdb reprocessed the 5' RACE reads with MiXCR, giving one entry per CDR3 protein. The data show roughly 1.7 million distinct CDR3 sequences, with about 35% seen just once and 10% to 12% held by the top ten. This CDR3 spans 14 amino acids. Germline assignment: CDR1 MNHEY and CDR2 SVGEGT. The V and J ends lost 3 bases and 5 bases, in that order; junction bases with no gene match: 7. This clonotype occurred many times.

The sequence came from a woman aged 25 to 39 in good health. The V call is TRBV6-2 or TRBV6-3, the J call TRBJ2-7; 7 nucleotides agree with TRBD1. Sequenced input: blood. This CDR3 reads CASSYADRVNEQYF. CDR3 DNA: TGTGCCAGCAGTTATGCCGACAGGGTCAACGAGCAGTACTTC.